The T cell receptor beta chain under discussion was sequenced for a study of post-analysis software for immune sequencing data. Study findings and constraints: Comparison of patients with controls showed roughly five TRBV segments more frequent in patients, TRBV5-6, TRBV5-1 and TRBV20-1 among them. For normalized Chao1 diversity, multiple sclerosis patients scored significantly lower than controls did.

Of note for this clonotype: Antigen specificity is unknown.

V lost 1 base and J 0 bases, leaving 13 bases between the germline ends. The germline gives CDR1 DFQATT, CDR2 SNEGSKA (reference sequence). This CDR3 region has 16 residues. Unique molecular identifiers had been added to the TCR beta cDNA libraries. The source material, about 0.95 to 10 million T cells, gave rise to 400,000 to 550,000 cDNA molecules. TCRdb re-derived calls from the PCR reads in MiXCR, one entry per CDR3 protein. The sample holds around 400,000 distinct CDR3 sequences; 39% are singletons and the top ten take approximately 7.6%. Sequenced input: blood. This TCR was sampled from a girl aged 2 to 9 with multiple sclerosis. J is TRBJ2-4 and V is TRBV20-1, with unresolved D. In nucleotides, the CDR3 is TGCAGTGCTAGAGGCGACCTGGAAGGAGCCAAAAACATTCAGTACTTC. Protein: CSARGDLEGAKNIQYF.